These T cell receptor beta chains were read from a single sample in a study of vaccination effects on CD4 cells after COVID-19. These receptors have no known antigen. The data were produced by immunoSEQ multiplex PCR, yet TCRdb's version contains in-frame clones alone and is incomplete. The sample lists around 79,000 clones; 78% were seen once. The sample was CD4+ T cells from PBMCs cultured with SARS-CoV-2 spike peptides, taken before COVID-19 vaccination. All receptors derive from a human donor who received a COVID-19 vaccine. CDR3s include the opening cysteine and the closing phenylalanine or tryptophan. Fields, in order: V gene, clone size, D gene, CDR3 length, J gene, CDR3 protein, CDR3 DNA. D genes are given only for firm matches. Clone sizes are given selectively: once, few, many, or a class where the clone is expanded.

>TRBV19|few|TRBD1|17|TRBJ1-1
CASTPGTGRDHATEAFF
TGTGCCAGTACCCCCGGGACAGGAAGAGACCATGCCACTGAAGCTTTCTTT
>TRBV5-1|.|TRBD1|15|TRBJ1-4
CASSSRQGSNEKLFF
TGCGCCAGCAGCTCTAGACAGGGTTCTAATGAAAAACTGTTTTTT
>TRBV10-3|.|TRBD1|15|TRBJ2-3
CAIKNTGTGEDTQYF
TGTGCCATCAAGAATACCGGGACAGGGGAAGATACGCAGTATTTT
>TRBV5-1|.|.|13|TRBJ2-3
CASSLEGADTQYF
TGCGCCAGCAGCTTGGAGGGGGCAGATACGCAGTATTTT
>TRBV28|.|TRBD1|15|TRBJ1-3
CASSFLRQGGNTIYF
TGTGCCAGCAGTTTCCTCAGACAGGGGGGAAACACCATATATTTT
>TRBV4-3|.|TRBD1|19|TRBJ2-6
CASSQDMDRGMVGANVLTF
TGCGCCAGCAGCCAAGATATGGACAGGGGAATGGTGGGGGCCAACGTCCTGACTTTC
>TRBV2|.|.|14|TRBJ1-4
CASSEATLNEKLFF
TGTGCCAGCAGTGAAGCCACGTTGAATGAAAAACTGTTTTTT
>TRBV14|.|.|15|TRBJ1-4
CASRKDGTFNEKLFF
TGTGCCAGCAGAAAGGACGGTACCTTTAATGAAAAACTGTTTTTT
>TRBV5-8|few|.|14|TRBJ1-6
CASSLVRGVSPLHF
TGTGCCAGCAGCTTGGTCAGGGGTGTGTCACCCCTCCACTTT
>TRBV6-6|.|.|15|TRBJ2-6
CASSQPNSGANVLTF
TGTGCCAGCAGCCAACCTAACTCTGGGGCCAACGTCCTGACTTTC
>TRBV10-1|.|.|15|TRBJ2-5
CASSEGQGLEETQYF
TGCGCCAGCAGTGAGGGGCAGGGTCTTGAAGAGACCCAGTACTTC
>TRBV18|.|TRBD1|14|TRBJ1-5
CASSTGGSVQPQHF
TGTGCCAGCTCGACAGGGGGGTCGGTTCAGCCCCAGCATTTT
>TRBV19|.|.|15|TRBJ1-6
CASRADRRYNSPLHF
TGTGCCAGTAGGGCCGACAGAAGATATAATTCACCCCTCCACTTT
>TRBV5-1|.|TRBD1|16|TRBJ2-3
CASSLALDRTGDTQYF
TGCGCCAGCAGCTTGGCCCTAGATAGGACAGGAGATACGCAGTATTTT
>TRBV9|.|.|16|TRBJ2-3
CASSVAPGGEIDTQYF
TGTGCCAGCAGCGTAGCGCCCGGGGGCGAAATAGATACGCAGTATTTT
>TRBV2|.|.|16|TRBJ2-2
CASRGRFPANTGELFF
TGTGCCAGTCGTGGGAGATTCCCCGCGAACACCGGGGAGCTGTTTTTT
>TRBV18|many|.|13|TRBJ1-2
CASSPRTASGYTF
TGTGCCAGCTCACCAAGGACCGCGTCCGGCTACACCTTC
>TRBV6-5|.|.|13|TRBJ2-3
CASSTPGLNTQYF
TGTGCCAGCAGTACCCCGGGACTTAATACGCAGTATTTT
>TRBV6-5|once|TRBD1|16|TRBJ1-2
CASSYSGRGRTLSYTF
TGTGCCAGCAGTTACAGTGGAAGGGGGCGTACCTTGAGCTACACCTTC
>TRBV5-1|few|TRBD1|15|TRBJ1-5
CASSPGGPINQPQHF
TGCGCCAGCAGCCCAGGGGGTCCCATAAATCAGCCCCAGCATTTT
>TRBV6-2/TRBV6-3|.|.|14|TRBJ1-4
CASSYGGTNEKLFF
TGTGCCAGCAGTTACGGGGGAACTAATGAAAAACTGTTTTTT
>TRBV20-1|.|.|16|TRBJ2-1
CSASYGGPSSYNEQFF
TGCAGTGCTAGTTACGGGGGGCCCAGCTCCTACAATGAGCAGTTCTTC
>TRBV2|few|.|15|TRBJ2-2
CASSQWDPNTGELFF
TGTGCCAGCAGTCAATGGGACCCGAACACCGGGGAGCTGTTTTTT
>TRBV5-1|few|.|13|TRBJ1-3
CASSFPGGNTIYF
TGCGCCAGCAGCTTCCCAGGGGGAAACACCATATATTTT
>TRBV5-1|.|TRBD2|16|TRBJ2-5
CASSPPGGALQETQYF
TGCGCCAGCAGCCCTCCGGGGGGTGCACTTCAAGAGACCCAGTACTTC
>TRBV19|.|.|15|TRBJ2-6
CASSIVHSGANVLTF
TGTGCCAGTAGTATAGTCCATTCTGGGGCCAACGTCCTGACTTTC
>TRBV5-1|.|.|18|TRBJ2-2
CASSNTWQPTSDTGELFF
TGCGCCAGCAGCAACACTTGGCAGCCCACATCCGACACCGGGGAGCTGTTTTTT
>TRBV6-2/TRBV6-3|.|.|15|TRBJ1-6
CASSARIGSSSPLHF
TGTGCCAGCAGTGCCCGGATAGGAAGTAGTTCACCCCTCCACTTT
>TRBV4-1|.|.|15|TRBJ1-4
CASSSAGTDGPKLFF
TGCGCCAGCAGCTCGGCAGGGACGGATGGACCAAAACTGTTTTTT
>TRBV11-3|.|.|15|TRBJ2-2
CASSLGLEVAGELFF
TGTGCCAGCAGCTTAGGCCTGGAGGTGGCCGGGGAGCTGTTTTTT
>TRBV18|.|TRBD1|17|TRBJ2-6
CASSPRTGASGANVLTF
TGTGCCAGCTCACCAAGGACAGGGGCCTCTGGGGCCAACGTCCTGACTTTC
>TRBV2|once|.|14|TRBJ1-6
CASRGDGRRSPLHF
TGTGCCAGCAGAGGGGACGGACGTCGGTCACCCCTCCACTTT
>TRBV7-9|.|.|15|TRBJ2-5
CASSLGDIGQETQYF
TGTGCCAGCAGCTTAGGGGACATAGGCCAAGAGACCCAGTACTTC
>TRBV28|.|.|16|TRBJ1-3
CASSLYGRVSGNTIYF
TGTGCCAGCAGTTTGTACGGCAGGGTCTCTGGAAACACCATATATTTT
>TRBV2|.|.|13|TRBJ2-5
CASSVQGQETQYF
TGTGCCAGCAGCGTACAGGGACAAGAGACCCAGTACTTC
>TRBV24-1|.|.|16|TRBJ1-2
CATSDWTDPKGYGYTF
TGTGCCACCAGTGATTGGACAGACCCCAAGGGCTATGGCTACACCTTC
>TRBV19|.|.|17|TRBJ1-1
CASSISGPTFGDTEAFF
TGTGCCAGTAGTATCTCGGGGCCAACTTTTGGGGACACTGAAGCTTTCTTT
>TRBV4-3|.|TRBD2|15|TRBJ2-1
CASSSHERGGDEQFF
TGCGCCAGCAGCTCACACGAGCGCGGGGGTGATGAGCAGTTCTTC
>TRBV5-1|.|TRBD1|15|TRBJ2-2
CASSPTGGNTGELFF
TGCGCCAGCAGTCCAACAGGGGGCAACACCGGGGAGCTGTTTTTT
>TRBV2|.|.|13|TRBJ1-5
CASNRASDQPQHF
TGTGCCAGCAATAGGGCCAGCGATCAGCCCCAGCATTTT
>TRBV3-1/TRBV3-2|.|.|14|TRBJ2-1
CASSQEARDNEQFF
TGTGCCAGCAGCCAAGAGGCGAGGGACAATGAGCAGTTCTTC
>TRBV3-1/TRBV3-2|.|.|13|TRBJ1-5
CASSHEGFQPQHF
TGTGCCAGCAGCCATGAGGGGTTTCAGCCCCAGCATTTT